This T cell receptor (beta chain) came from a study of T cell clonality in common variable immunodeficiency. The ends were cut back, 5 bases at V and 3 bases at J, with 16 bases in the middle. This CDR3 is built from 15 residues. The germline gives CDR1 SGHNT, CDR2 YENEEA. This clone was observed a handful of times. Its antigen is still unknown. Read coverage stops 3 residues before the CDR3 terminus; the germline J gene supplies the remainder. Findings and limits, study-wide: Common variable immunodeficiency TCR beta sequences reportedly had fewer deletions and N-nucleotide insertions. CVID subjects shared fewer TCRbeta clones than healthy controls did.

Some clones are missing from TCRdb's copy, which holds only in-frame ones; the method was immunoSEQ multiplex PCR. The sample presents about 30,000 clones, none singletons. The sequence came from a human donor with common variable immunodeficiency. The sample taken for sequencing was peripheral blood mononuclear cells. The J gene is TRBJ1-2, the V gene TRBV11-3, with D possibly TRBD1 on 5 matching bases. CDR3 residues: CASSLDTTMYYGYTF. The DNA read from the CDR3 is TGTGCCAGCAGCCTGGACACTACAATGTACTATGGC. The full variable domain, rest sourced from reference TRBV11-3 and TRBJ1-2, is EAGVVQSPRYKIIEKKQPVAFWCNPISGHNTLYWYLQNLGQGPELLIRYENEEAVDDSQLPKDRFSAERLKGVDSTLKIQPAELGDSAVYLCASSLDTTMYYGYTFGSGTRLTVV.